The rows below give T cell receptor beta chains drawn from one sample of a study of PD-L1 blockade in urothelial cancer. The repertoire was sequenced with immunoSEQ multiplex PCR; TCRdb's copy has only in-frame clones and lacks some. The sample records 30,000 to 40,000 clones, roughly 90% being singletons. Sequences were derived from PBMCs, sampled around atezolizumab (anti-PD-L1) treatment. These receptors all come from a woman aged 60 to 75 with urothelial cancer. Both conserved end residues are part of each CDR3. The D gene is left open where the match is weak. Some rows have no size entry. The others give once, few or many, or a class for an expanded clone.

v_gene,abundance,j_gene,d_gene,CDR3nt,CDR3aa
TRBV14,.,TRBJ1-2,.,TGTGCCAGCAGCCAAGGGTCAGCAGGGACAAAAGGCTACACCTTC,CASSQGSAGTKGYTF
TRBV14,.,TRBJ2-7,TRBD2,TGTGCCAGCAGCCAAGGACTAGCGGGAGTTCGGTCCTCGGGCGAGCAGTACTTC,CASSQGLAGVRSSGEQYF
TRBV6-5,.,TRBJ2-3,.,TGTGCCAGCGCGCCGGAGCGCACAGATACGCAGTATTTT,CASAPERTDTQYF
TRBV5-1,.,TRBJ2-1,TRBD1,TGCGCCAGCAGCTTTCAGGGGGATAGGGACAATGAGCAGTTCTTC,CASSFQGDRDNEQFF
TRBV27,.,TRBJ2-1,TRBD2,TGTGCCAGCAGTGATAGCGGGATTAAGAATGAGCAGTTCTTC,CASSDSGIKNEQFF
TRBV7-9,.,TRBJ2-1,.,TGTGCCAGCAGCTTAGAGGGACTCAGCAATGAGCAGTTCTTC,CASSLEGLSNEQFF
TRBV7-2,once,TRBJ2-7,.,TGTGCCAGCAGCTTTGGGCTGGCTTCCTACGAGCAGTACTTC,CASSFGLASYEQYF
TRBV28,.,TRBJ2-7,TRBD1,TGTGCCAGCAGTTTCTTGCCGGGACAGGGGACCCCCTACGAGCAGTACTTC,CASSFLPGQGTPYEQYF
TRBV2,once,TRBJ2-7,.,TGTGCCAGCAGTTTCCGCGATCGTGGCGAGCAGTACTTC,CASSFRDRGEQYF
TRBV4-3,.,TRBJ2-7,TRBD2,TGCGCCAGCAGCCAAGAAGTAGCGGGAGGGCCCAGATCGAGGGAGCAGTACTTC,CASSQEVAGGPRSREQYF
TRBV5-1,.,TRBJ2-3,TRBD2,TGCGCCAGCAGCTACGGGACTAGCGGGAGCCGTCAAACAGATACGCAGTATTTT,CASSYGTSGSRQTDTQYF
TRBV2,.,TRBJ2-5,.,TGTGCCAGCAGCCCCTTAACGAGCAGGGTGGAGACCCAGTACTTC,CASSPLTSRVETQYF
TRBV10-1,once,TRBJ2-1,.,TGCGCCAGCAGTGAGGGACTCCCTTCGTTCTTC,CASSEGLPSFF
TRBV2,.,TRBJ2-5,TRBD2,TGTGCCAGCAGTGAAGCGCAGCTAGCGGGAGTTCTGGAGACCCAGTACTTC,CASSEAQLAGVLETQYF